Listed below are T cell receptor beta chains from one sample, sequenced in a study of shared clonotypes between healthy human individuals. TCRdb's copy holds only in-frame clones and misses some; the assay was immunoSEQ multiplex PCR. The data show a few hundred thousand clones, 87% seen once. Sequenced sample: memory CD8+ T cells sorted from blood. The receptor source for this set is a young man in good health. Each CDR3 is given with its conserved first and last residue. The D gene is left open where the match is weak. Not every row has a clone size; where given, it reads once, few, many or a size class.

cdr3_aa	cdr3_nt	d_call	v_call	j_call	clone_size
CASSFRTGVGYEQYF	TGTGCCAGCAGCTTCCGGACAGGGGTTGGTTACGAGCAGTACTTC	TRBD1	TRBV11-3	TRBJ2-7	.
CASSDHGGSYNEQFF	TGTGCCAGCAGCGACCACGGGGGCTCCTACAATGAGCAGTTCTTC	.	TRBV7-3	TRBJ2-1	.
CASSFRGQGTDGYTF	TGCGCCAGCAGCTTCCGGGGACAGGGCACTGACGGCTACACCTTC	TRBD1	TRBV5-1	TRBJ1-2	.
CTRGRDTSSTDTQYF	TGTACCCGCGGCAGGGATACTTCTAGCACAGATACGCAGTATTTT	.	TRBV21-1	TRBJ2-3	.
CASSLSPHASGYEQYF	TGTGCCAGCAGCTTGTCGCCTCACGCTAGCGGCTACGAGCAGTACTTC	TRBD2	TRBV5-4	TRBJ2-7	few
CASSSGLFKISYNEQFF	TGTGCCAGCAGCTCAGGACTCTTCAAAATTTCCTACAATGAGCAGTTCTTC	.	TRBV11-3	TRBJ2-1	.
CSLGNYEQYF	TGCAGCCTTGGGAACTACGAGCAGTACTTC	.	TRBV29-1	TRBJ2-7	.
CASSLGRNYNSPLHF	TGTGCCAGCAGCTTAGGACGGAATTATAATTCACCCCTCCACTTT	.	TRBV13	TRBJ1-6	.
CASSWYRQGRLDTQYF	TGTGCCAGCAGCTGGTACCGACAGGGTAGGTTGGATACGCAGTATTTT	TRBD1	TRBV5-6	TRBJ2-3	once
CAWSSASGTGELFF	TGTGCCTGGAGTTCGGCTAGCGGTACCGGGGAGCTGTTTTTT	TRBD2	TRBV30	TRBJ2-2	.
CASSPGGSGAFF	TGTGCCAGCAGTCCCGGGGGATCGGGAGCTTTCTTT	.	TRBV6-6	TRBJ1-1	.
CASSVGGTDNYGYTF	TGTGCCAGCAGCGTAGGCGGGACAGATAACTATGGCTACACCTTC	TRBD1	TRBV9	TRBJ1-2	.
CASSSMSPLETQYF	TGTGCCAGCAGTTCAATGAGCCCGCTGGAGACCCAGTACTTC	.	TRBV27	TRBJ2-5	.
CASSPGQGASSPLHF	TGTGCCAGCAGCCCCGGACAGGGGGCGAGTTCACCCCTCCACTTT	TRBD1	TRBV9	TRBJ1-6	.
CASSLASGGQTQYF	TGTGCCAGCAGCTTGGCTAGCGGGGGGCAGACCCAGTACTTC	TRBD2	TRBV5-6	TRBJ2-5	.
CASSFTGTFGIDEQFF	TGTGCCAGCAGTTTTACCGGGACCTTCGGCATCGATGAGCAGTTCTTC	.	TRBV27	TRBJ2-1	many
CASSEGVAFQPQHF	TGTGCCAGCAGTGAAGGGGTAGCGTTTCAGCCCCAGCATTTT	.	TRBV2	TRBJ1-5	.
CASSFDPTDTQYF	TGTGCCAGCAGCTTCGATCCTACAGATACGCAGTATTTT	.	TRBV2	TRBJ2-3	once
CASSFSGTGEETQYF	TGTGCCAGCAGCTTCTCCGGGACAGGGGAAGAGACCCAGTACTTC	TRBD1	TRBV7-9	TRBJ2-5	.
CASSASEKLFF	TGCGCCAGCAGTGCGAGTGAAAAACTGTTTTTT	.	TRBV10-2	TRBJ1-4	.
CASSLVFGGRPNYGYTF	TGTGCCAGCAGTTTAGTGTTCGGGGGGCGGCCTAACTATGGCTACACCTTC	.	TRBV27	TRBJ1-2	.
CASSTWTSGVTTGELFF	TGTGCCAGCAGCACCTGGACTAGCGGAGTTACCACCGGGGAGCTGTTTTTT	TRBD2	TRBV11-2	TRBJ2-2	few
CASSLGGSSTDTQYF	TGTGCCAGCAGCTTAGGAGGTTCTAGCACAGATACGCAGTATTTT	.	TRBV11-2	TRBJ2-3	.
CASSSGVQGATGYEQYF	TGCGCCAGCAGCTCTGGAGTCCAGGGGGCTACGGGATACGAGCAGTACTTC	TRBD1	TRBV5-1	TRBJ2-7	.
CASSPTAPPEAFF	TGTGCCAGCAGCCCAACGGCGCCCCCTGAAGCTTTCTTT	.	TRBV11-2	TRBJ1-1	.
CASKGRLSEQYF	TGTGCCAGTAAGGGACGGCTGTCGGAGCAGTACTTC	.	TRBV19	TRBJ2-7	.
CASSYRPGTENTEAFF	TGTGCCAGCAGTTACCGCCCTGGGACAGAGAACACTGAAGCTTTCTTT	TRBD1	TRBV6-6	TRBJ1-1	.
CASSFDPDNEQFF	TGTGCCAGCAGTTTTGATCCCGACAATGAGCAGTTCTTC	.	TRBV27	TRBJ2-1	.
CASAGLADYNEQFF	TGCGCCAGCGCGGGACTAGCGGATTACAATGAGCAGTTCTTC	TRBD2	TRBV5-1	TRBJ2-1	.
CASSPHPRTGGNLGNQPQHF	TGCGCCAGCAGCCCGCACCCCAGGACAGGGGGCAATCTGGGCAATCAGCCCCAGCATTTT	TRBD1	TRBV4-1	TRBJ1-5	.
CASSPSRGAGANVLTF	TGTGCCAGCAGCCCATCGAGGGGGGCTGGGGCCAACGTCCTGACTTTC	.	TRBV2	TRBJ2-6	.
CASSLEGAGASYNEQFF	TGTGCCAGCAGCTTAGAAGGGGCGGGGGCCTCCTACAATGAGCAGTTCTTC	.	TRBV7-9	TRBJ2-1	.
CASSLNRDGGYTF	TGCGCCAGCAGCCTGAACAGGGATGGCGGCTACACCTTC	.	TRBV4-1	TRBJ1-2	.
CAISGSASQDEQFF	TGTGCCATCAGTGGTTCCGCTTCCCAAGATGAGCAGTTCTTC	.	TRBV10-3	TRBJ2-1	.
CASSLLGTGSSPLHF	TGTGCCAGTAGCCTTCTCGGGACAGGGTCTTCACCCCTCCACTTT	TRBD1	TRBV19	TRBJ1-6	.
CASSLAGDSSYEQYF	TGTGCCAGCAGCTTAGCAGGGGACAGCTCCTACGAGCAGTACTTC	TRBD1	TRBV7-3	TRBJ2-7	.
CASSQAQGGQPQHF	TGTGCCAGCAGCCAAGCGCAGGGAGGGCAGCCCCAGCATTTT	.	TRBV4-2	TRBJ1-5	.
CASSPPDRGLYEQYF	TGTGCCAGTAGTCCCCCGGACAGGGGTCTCTACGAGCAGTACTTC	TRBD1	TRBV19	TRBJ2-7	.
CASSLSRGLAEIQYF	TGTGCCAGCAGCTTAAGTAGAGGACTAGCTGAGATTCAGTACTTC	TRBD2	TRBV7-9	TRBJ2-4	.
CAWRSGVWDTGELFF	TGTGCCTGGAGGAGCGGGGTGTGGGACACCGGGGAGCTGTTTTTT	TRBD2	TRBV30	TRBJ2-2	.